Listed here are 26 T cell receptor beta chains from one sample, sequenced in a study of cytomegalovirus exposure and HLA in healthy donors. Amplification used 60 Vbeta primers and 13 Jbeta primers. TCRdb keeps only in-frame clones here, not all; method: immunoSEQ multiplex PCR. Altogether about 88,000 clones are present, 65% to 85% being singletons, with the ten largest covering around 2.5%. What was sequenced was PBMCs. These receptor sequences come from a man between 25 and 39 years old in good health and CMV-seronegative.

This chain uses TRBV7-9 with TRBJ1-2, with 9 nucleotides matching TRBD1. The V and J ends lost 4 bases and 8 bases, in that order; junction bases with no gene match: 5. The CDR3 is made up of 13 amino acids. Per germline, CDR1 SEHNR and CDR2 FQNEAQ (reference sequence). The CDR3 loop reads CASSSTGGNGYTF. CDR3 DNA: TGTGCCAGCAGCTCGACAGGGGGAAACGGCTACACCTTC.

The J gene is TRBJ1-2, the V gene TRBV30, with TRBD1 matching over 9 bases. Germline values: CDR1 GTSNPN, CDR2 SVGIG (reference sequence). V lost 2 bases and J lost 4; bases outside the gene matches: 11. CDR3 length equals 16 residues. In DNA, the CDR3 is TGTGCCTGGAGTCGAGCCGGGACAGGGCACGGCTATGGCTACACCTTC. It codes for CAWSRAGTGHGYGYTF.

This clone occurred a few times. V is TRBV7-9 and J is TRBJ2-7; TRBD1 is a possible D gene (6 bases). CDR3 size: 15 residues. In germline, CDR1 is SEHNR, CDR2 FQNEAQ (reference sequence). The V and J ends lost 1 base and 6 bases respectively, with 16 bases between them. The chain's CDR3 is CASSLERRQAVEQYF. CDR3 in DNA: TGTGCCAGCAGCTTAGAGAGGCGACAGGCGGTCGAGCAGTACTTC.

V and J are TRBV6-5 and TRBJ2-7; 7 bases are a match to TRBD2. CDR1 is MNHEY, CDR2 SVGAGI, per germline. Unmatched junction bases numbered 9, after V lost 5 bases and J lost 2 bases. The CDR3 sequence is 15 residues long. DNA for the CDR3: TGTGCCAGCAGTCGTCTCGCGGGAGAAGCCTACGAGCAGTACTTC. This encodes CASSRLAGEAYEQYF.

The chain uses TRBV30 and TRBJ2-3, with 7 bases aligning to TRBD1. V shed 5 bases, J shed 4 bases, and the junction held 9 bases outside the gene matches. The V gene's germline CDR1 is GTSNPN and CDR2 SVGIG (reference sequence). CDR3 size: 14 residues. CDR3 nucleotides: TGTGCCTGGGGGGTAGGGGGCAGCGCAGATACGCAGTATTTT. It codes for CAWGVGGSADTQYF.

The V call is TRBV19, the J call TRBJ2-1; D gene ambiguous. The V gene lost 7 bases and the J gene lost 0 bases, with 13 bases spanning the gap. CDR1 LNHDA and CDR2 SQIVND come from the germline V gene (reference sequence). The CDR3 runs 15 residues. CDR3 nucleotide sequence: TGTGCCAGTACCCCTGTGCACAGCTCCTACAATGAGCAGTTCTTC. Amino acids: CASTPVHSSYNEQFF.

The genes are TRBV6-5 and TRBJ2-7, with a weak D call TRBD1 (5 bases). The CDR3 sequence is 15 residues long. Trimming left V 8 bases short and J 1 base short, with 18 bases between. In germline, CDR1 is MNHEY, CDR2 SVGAGI. The CDR3 loop is CASYGADRKSYEQYF. In nucleotides, the CDR3 is TGTGCCAGCTATGGGGCTGACAGAAAATCCTACGAGCAGTACTTC.

The genes are TRBV5-6 and TRBJ2-3; the D is unclear. This CDR3 has 12 amino acids. Trimming stripped 2 bases from V and 2 bases from J, with 3 bases between. The germline CDR1 and CDR2 sequences are SGHDT and YYEEEE. The CDR3 DNA reads TGTGCCAGCAGCTTAGCCACAGATACGCAGTATTTT. This encodes CASSLATDTQYF.

The chain carries TRBV25-1 and TRBJ2-5; 8 bases align to TRBD1. CDR1 is MGHDK and CDR2 is SYGVNS in the germline V gene. Trimming took 2 bases from V and 4 from J; bases not matched to a gene: 6. The CDR3 covers 15 residues. CDR3 bases: TGTGCCAGCAGTGAAGACAGGGGCTTAGGAGAGACCCAGTACTTC. As protein: CASSEDRGLGETQYF. The full variable domain, rest sourced from reference TRBV25-1 and TRBJ2-5, is EADIYQTPRYLVIGTGKKITLECSQTMGHDKMYWYQQDPGMELHLIHYSYGVNSTEKGDLSSESTVSRIRTEHFPLTLESARPSHTSQYLCASSEDRGLGETQYFGPGTRLLVL.

The rearrangement joins TRBV2 to TRBJ2-2; possibly TRBD1 for D (5 bases). The CDR3 is 15 residues long. V was cut by 8 bases and J by 1 base, with 14 bases left in between. Germline lookup yields CDR1 SNHLY and CDR2 FYNNEI. CDR3 region: CASGFPQGNTGELFF. CDR3 coding DNA: TGTGCCAGCGGGTTTCCTCAGGGGAACACCGGGGAGCTGTTTTTT.

This sequence joins TRBV30 and TRBJ1-4, with TRBD1 as a possible D gene (5 bases). V lost 2 bases and J 5 bases, leaving 9 bases between the germline ends. The CDR3 totals 13 residues. In germline, CDR1 is GTSNPN, CDR2 SVGIG (reference sequence). CDR3 bases: TGTGCCTGGAGTCCGGGGGGGAATGAAAAACTGTTTTTT. Translation gives CAWSPGGNEKLFF.

V usage is TRBV7-3 and J usage is TRBJ1-1, with 7 bases matching TRBD1. J gave up 3 bases and V 6 bases, and 10 bases lay outside the gene matches. CDR1 and CDR2 (germline): SGHTA, FQGTGA. The CDR3 has 15 amino acids. In DNA, the CDR3 is TGTGCCAGCAGTCACAAACAGGGGACTGACACTGAAGCTTTCTTT. Translated: CASSHKQGTDTEAFF. Full variable domain (missing parts from reference TRBV7-3 and TRBJ1-1): GAGVSQTPSNKVTEKGKYVELRCDPISGHTALYWYRQSLGQGPEFLIYFQGTGAADDSGLPNDRFFAVRPEGSVSTLKIQRTERGDSAVYLCASSHKQGTDTEAFFGQGTRLTVV.

This clone was seen a handful of times. This chain connects TRBV18 to TRBJ2-7; tentatively, D is TRBD1 (8 bases). This CDR3 region has 13 residues. Germline V lookup: CDR1 KGHSH, CDR2 LQKENI. The ends were cut back, 6 bases at V and 7 bases at J, with 16 bases in the middle. The CDR3 bases are TGTGCCAGCTCGCCAAAACAGGGGGGGGAGCAGTACTTC. This translates into CASSPKQGGEQYF.

The CDR3 spells CASTPDRGGNTEAFF. CDR3 bases: TGTGCCAGCACCCCCGACCGGGGGGGGAACACTGAAGCTTTCTTT. This chain connects TRBV7-9 to TRBJ1-1; a weak D match, TRBD1 (5 bases). Germline lookup yields CDR1 SEHNR and CDR2 FQNEAQ (reference sequence). The CDR3 spans 15 residues. Trimming left V 7 bases short and J 1 base short, with 16 bases between.

The chain couples TRBV6-1 to TRBJ2-7; 10 bases match TRBD2. The length of the CDR3 is 15 residues. The germline CDR1 and CDR2 sequences are MNHNS and SASEGT. V lost 6 bases to trimming and J lost 2 bases; unmatched junction nucleotides: 7. The CDR3 sequence: CASSPLAGATYEQYF. The CDR3 DNA is TGTGCCAGCAGCCCCCTAGCGGGGGCTACCTACGAGCAGTACTTC.

For the CDR3, the DNA is TGCGCCAGCAGCCAAGATTGGGTAGCTACGAACACCGGGGAGCTGTTTTTT. As protein: CASSQDWVATNTGELFF. This chain links TRBV4-3 with TRBJ2-2; the D is unclear. V dropped 0 bases and J dropped 0 bases, with 11 bases sitting between them. The germline V gene has CDR1 LGHNA and CDR2 YSLEER. This CDR3 contains 17 residues.

The rearrangement links TRBV5-1 to TRBJ2-5; 8 bases fit TRBD1. CDR3 length: 13 residues. Germline values: CDR1 SGHRS, CDR2 YFSETQ. V lost 4 bases, J lost 5 bases, and 4 bases stayed unmatched. Written as DNA, the CDR3 is TGCGCCAGCAGCCCAGGACAGGGCGAGACCCAGTACTTC. Translated, it gives CASSPGQGETQYF.

The genes are TRBV11-3 and TRBJ2-5; TRBD2 might be the D (5 bases). Per germline, CDR1 SGHNT and CDR2 YENEEA. The CDR3 totals 16 residues. The V end was cut by 1 base, the J end by 5 bases, with 17 bases between. CDR3 DNA: TGTGCCAGCAGCTTAGGAGGTTTCGTAAGGAGGGAGACCCAGTACTTC. This encodes CASSLGGFVRRETQYF.

The rearrangement links TRBV6-5 to TRBJ1-2, with D perhaps matching TRBD1 (5 bases). V gave up 6 bases and J gave up 7 bases, with 12 bases separating them. The germline V gene encodes CDR1 MNHEY and CDR2 SVGAGI. The CDR3 totals 12 residues. CDR3 DNA sequence: TGTGCCAGCAGGGGGCGCGTAGGTGGCTACACCTTC. It encodes CASRGRVGGYTF.

J is TRBJ2-4 and V is TRBV18; 7 positions match TRBD2. Per germline, CDR1 KGHSH and CDR2 LQKENI. The CDR3 consists of 15 residues. With V trimmed by 4 bases and J by 7 bases, 10 bases remained unmatched. The CDR3 here is CASSLNTGAGNIQYF. As DNA, the CDR3 is TGTGCCAGCTCACTTAATACAGGAGCGGGGAACATTCAGTACTTC.

This clone came up once. The V call is TRBV7-8, the J call TRBJ1-1, with D perhaps matching TRBD1 (6 bases). V was trimmed by 0 bases and J by 1 base, leaving 6 bases between them. CDR1 is SGHVS and CDR2 is FQNEAQ in the germline V gene. The CDR3 covers 14 residues. CDR3 nucleotide sequence: TGTGCCAGCAGCTTAGCAGGGGGGAACACTGAAGCTTTCTTT. Amino acid sequence: CASSLAGGNTEAFF.

The CDR3 sequence is CASSLARSTNTGELFF. CDR3 bases: TGCGCCAGCAGCTTGGCCCGGAGTACGAACACCGGGGAGCTGTTTTTT. The chain recombines TRBV5-1 with TRBJ2-2; D unclear. Germline-derived CDR1 and CDR2 are SGHRS and YFSETQ. CDR3 length equals 16 residues. The ends were cut back, 0 bases at V and 0 bases at J, with 9 bases in the middle.

The chain is built from TRBV27 and TRBJ1-6; 9 positions match TRBD1. Germline V gives CDR1 MNHEY, CDR2 SMNVEV (reference sequence). This CDR3 comprises 18 residues. Germline trimming cut 4 bases from V and 6 bases from J; bases unmatched to any gene: 13. CDR3: CASSSAWTGAILNSPLHF. CDR3 DNA sequence: TGTGCCAGCAGTTCCGCTTGGACAGGGGCGATACTTAATTCACCCCTCCACTTT.

This clone was counted between two and nine times. This chain joins TRBV14 and TRBJ1-1; the D is unclear. This CDR3 has 15 residues. The germline V gene has CDR1 SGHDN and CDR2 FVKESK. Trimming pared 4 bases from V and 0 bases from J, leaving 12 bases between. Here the CDR3 DNA reads TGTGCCAGCAGCCCCCACATTTTCATGAACACTGAAGCTTTCTTT. Translated: CASSPHIFMNTEAFF.

V and J are TRBV5-1 and TRBJ2-5; TRBD2 aligns across 12 bases. Looked up from germline, CDR1 is SGHRS and CDR2 is YFSETQ. The CDR3 totals 15 residues. V lost 4 bases and J lost 5; bases outside the gene matches: 6. For the CDR3, the DNA is TGCGCCAGCAGCCCAAGACTAGCGGGGGATGAGACCCAGTACTTC. Its protein product is CASSPRLAGDETQYF.

The chain is built from TRBV6-5 and TRBJ1-2; D remains ambiguous. The CDR3 covers 13 residues. Germline V CDR1 and CDR2: MNHEY, SVGAGI. The V end was cut by 3 bases, the J end by 6 bases, with 11 bases between. CDR3 protein: CASSYSLSDGYTF. The CDR3 DNA reads TGTGCCAGCAGTTATTCCTTGTCAGATGGCTACACCTTC.